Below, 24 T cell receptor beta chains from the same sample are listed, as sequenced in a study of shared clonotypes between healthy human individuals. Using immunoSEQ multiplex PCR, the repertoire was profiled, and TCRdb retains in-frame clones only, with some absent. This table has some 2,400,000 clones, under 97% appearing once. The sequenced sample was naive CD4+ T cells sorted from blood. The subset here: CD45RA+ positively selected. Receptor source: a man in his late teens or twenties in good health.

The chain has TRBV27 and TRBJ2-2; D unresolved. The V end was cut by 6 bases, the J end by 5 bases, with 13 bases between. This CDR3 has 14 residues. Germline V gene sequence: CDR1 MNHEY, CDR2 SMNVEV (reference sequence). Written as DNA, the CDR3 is TGTGCCAGCAGCCTTATGCCGCTGACCGGGGAGCTGTTTTTT. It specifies CASSLMPLTGELFF.

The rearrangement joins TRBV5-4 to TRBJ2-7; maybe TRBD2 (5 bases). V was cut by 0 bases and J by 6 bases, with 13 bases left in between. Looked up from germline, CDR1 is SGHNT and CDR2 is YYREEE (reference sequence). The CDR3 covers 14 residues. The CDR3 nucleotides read TGTGCCAGCAGCTTGGAAAACCGGGGAGCCGAGCAGTACTTC. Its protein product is CASSLENRGAEQYF.

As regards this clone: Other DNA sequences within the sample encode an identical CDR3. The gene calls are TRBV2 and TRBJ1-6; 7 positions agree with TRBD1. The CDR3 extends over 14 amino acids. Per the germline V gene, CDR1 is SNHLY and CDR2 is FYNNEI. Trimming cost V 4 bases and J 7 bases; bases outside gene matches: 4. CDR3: CASSGAGGNSPLHF. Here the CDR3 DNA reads TGTGCCAGCAGTGGCGCAGGGGGGAATTCACCCCTCCACTTT.

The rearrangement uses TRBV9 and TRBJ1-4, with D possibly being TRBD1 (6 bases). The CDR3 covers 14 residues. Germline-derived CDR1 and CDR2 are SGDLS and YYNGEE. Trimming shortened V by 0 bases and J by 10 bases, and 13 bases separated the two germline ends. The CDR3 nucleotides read TGTGCCAGCAGCGTAGTCGGGGGCGAGGGAAAACTGTTTTTT. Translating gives CASSVVGGEGKLFF.

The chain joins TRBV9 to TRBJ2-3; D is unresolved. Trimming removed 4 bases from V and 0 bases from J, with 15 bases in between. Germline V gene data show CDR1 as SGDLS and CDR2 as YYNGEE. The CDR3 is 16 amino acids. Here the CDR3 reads CASSIRPDLSTDTQYF. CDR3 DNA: TGTGCCAGCAGCATACGTCCGGATCTGAGCACAGATACGCAGTATTTT.

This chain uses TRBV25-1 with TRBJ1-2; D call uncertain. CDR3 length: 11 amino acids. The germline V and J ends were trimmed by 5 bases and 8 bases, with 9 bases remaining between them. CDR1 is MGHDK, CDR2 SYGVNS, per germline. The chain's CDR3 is CASSPSVGYTF. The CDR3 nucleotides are TGTGCCAGCAGTCCCTCAGTGGGCTACACCTTC.

CDR3 loop: CASSPLVGDTQYF. CDR3 nucleotides: TGTGCCAGCTCACCCCTAGTCGGGGATACGCAGTATTTT. The chain has TRBV18 and TRBJ2-3, with D unclear. Deletions cut 3 bases from V and 6 bases from J, with 10 bases between. Germline V CDR1 and CDR2: KGHSH, LQKENI. This CDR3 has 13 amino acids.

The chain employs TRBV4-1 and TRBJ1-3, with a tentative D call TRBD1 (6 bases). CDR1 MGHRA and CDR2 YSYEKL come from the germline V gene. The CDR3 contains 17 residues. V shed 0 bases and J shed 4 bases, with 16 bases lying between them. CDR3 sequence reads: CASSQDLGGRSGNTIYF. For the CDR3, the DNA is TGCGCCAGCAGCCAAGATCTGGGGGGCCGGTCAGGAAACACCATATATTTT.

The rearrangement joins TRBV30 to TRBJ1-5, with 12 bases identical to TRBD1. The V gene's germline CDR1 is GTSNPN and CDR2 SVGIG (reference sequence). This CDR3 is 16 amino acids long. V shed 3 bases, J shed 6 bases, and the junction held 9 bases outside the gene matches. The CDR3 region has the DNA TGTGCCTGGAGGCCGGGACAGGGGGCGGCAGGTCAGCCCCAGCATTTT. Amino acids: CAWRPGQGAAGQPQHF.

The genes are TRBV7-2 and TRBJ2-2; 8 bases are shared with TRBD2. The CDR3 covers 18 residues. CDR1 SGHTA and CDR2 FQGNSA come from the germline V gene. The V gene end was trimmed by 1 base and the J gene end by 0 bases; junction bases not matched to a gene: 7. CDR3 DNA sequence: TGTGCCAGCAGCTTAGTTAGTAGCGGGGCAGCGAACACCGGGGAGCTGTTTTTT. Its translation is CASSLVSSGAANTGELFF.

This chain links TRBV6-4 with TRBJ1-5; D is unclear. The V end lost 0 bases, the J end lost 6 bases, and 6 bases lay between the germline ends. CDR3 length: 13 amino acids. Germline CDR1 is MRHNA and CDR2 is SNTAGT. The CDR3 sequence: CASSDSSGQPQHF. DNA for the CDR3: TGTGCCAGCAGTGACTCAAGTGGTCAGCCCCAGCATTTT.

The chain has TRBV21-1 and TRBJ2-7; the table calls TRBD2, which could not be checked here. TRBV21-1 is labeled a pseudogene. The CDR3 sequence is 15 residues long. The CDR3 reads CASSRLLLEAYEQYF. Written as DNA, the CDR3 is TGTGCCAGCAGCCGCCTACTACTCGAAGCCTACGAGCAGTACTTC.

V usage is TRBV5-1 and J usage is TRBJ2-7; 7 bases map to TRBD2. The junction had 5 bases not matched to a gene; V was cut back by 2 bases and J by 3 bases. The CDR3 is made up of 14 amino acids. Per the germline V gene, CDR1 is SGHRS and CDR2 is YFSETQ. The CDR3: CASSLSGINYEQYF. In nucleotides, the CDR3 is TGCGCCAGCAGCTTAAGCGGGATAAACTACGAGCAGTACTTC. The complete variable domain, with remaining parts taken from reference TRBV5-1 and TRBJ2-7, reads KAGVTQTPRYLIKTRGQQVTLSCSPISGHRSVSWYQQTPGQGLQFLFEYFSETQRNKGNFPGRFSGRQFSNSRSEMNVSTLELGDSALYLCASSLSGINYEQYFGPGTRLTVT.

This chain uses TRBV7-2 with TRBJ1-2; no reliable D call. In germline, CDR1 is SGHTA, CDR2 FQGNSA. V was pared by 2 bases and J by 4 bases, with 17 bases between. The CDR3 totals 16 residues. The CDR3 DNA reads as TGTGCCAGCAGCTTAACCCGTTCCGAAGGGCTCTATGGCTACACCTTC. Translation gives CASSLTRSEGLYGYTF.

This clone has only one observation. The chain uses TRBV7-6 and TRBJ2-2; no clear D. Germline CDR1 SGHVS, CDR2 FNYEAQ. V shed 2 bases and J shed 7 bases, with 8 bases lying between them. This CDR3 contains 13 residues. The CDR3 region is CASSLTEIGELFF. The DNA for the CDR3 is TGTGCCAGCAGCTTAACGGAAATCGGGGAGCTGTTTTTT.

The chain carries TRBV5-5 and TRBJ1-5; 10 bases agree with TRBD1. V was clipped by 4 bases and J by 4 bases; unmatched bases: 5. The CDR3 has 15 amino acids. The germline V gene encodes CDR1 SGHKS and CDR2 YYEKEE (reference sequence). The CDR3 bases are TGTGCCAGCAGCCCGTGGGGACAGGGGAATCAGCCCCAGCATTTT. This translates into CASSPWGQGNQPQHF.

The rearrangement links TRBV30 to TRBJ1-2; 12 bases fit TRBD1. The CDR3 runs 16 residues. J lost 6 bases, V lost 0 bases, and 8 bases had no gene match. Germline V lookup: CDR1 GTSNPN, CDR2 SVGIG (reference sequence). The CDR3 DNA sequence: TGTGCCTGGAGTGTACGGGGGGACAGGGGGCCCCATGGCTACACCTTC. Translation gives CAWSVRGDRGPHGYTF.

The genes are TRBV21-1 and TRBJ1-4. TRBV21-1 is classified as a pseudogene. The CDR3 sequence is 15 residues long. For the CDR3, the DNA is TGTGCCAGCAGCAAAGCGCCCGGGCGAGGTGAAAAACTGTTTTTT. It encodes CASSKAPGRGEKLFF.

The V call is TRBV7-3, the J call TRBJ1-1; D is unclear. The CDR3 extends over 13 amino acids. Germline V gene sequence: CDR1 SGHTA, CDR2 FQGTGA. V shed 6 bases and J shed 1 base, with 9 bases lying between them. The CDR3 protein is CASSINTNTEAFF. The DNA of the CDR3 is TGTGCCAGCAGTATTAACACGAACACTGAAGCTTTCTTT.

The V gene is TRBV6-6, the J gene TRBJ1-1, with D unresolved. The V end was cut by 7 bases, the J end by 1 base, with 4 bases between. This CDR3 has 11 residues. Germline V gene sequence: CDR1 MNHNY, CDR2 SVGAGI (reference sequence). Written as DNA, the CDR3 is TGTGCCAGCACGTGGAACACTGAAGCTTTCTTT. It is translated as CASTWNTEAFF.

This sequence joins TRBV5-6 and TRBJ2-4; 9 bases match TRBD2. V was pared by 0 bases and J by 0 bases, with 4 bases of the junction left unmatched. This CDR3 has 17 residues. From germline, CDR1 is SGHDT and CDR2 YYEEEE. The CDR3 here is CASSLAKAGGAKNIQYF. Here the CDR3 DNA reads TGTGCCAGCAGCTTGGCCAAAGCGGGGGGAGCCAAAAACATTCAGTACTTC.

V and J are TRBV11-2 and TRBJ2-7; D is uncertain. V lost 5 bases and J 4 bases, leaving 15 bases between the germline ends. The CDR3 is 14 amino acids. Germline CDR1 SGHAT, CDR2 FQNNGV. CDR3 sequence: CASSPIKGSYEQYF. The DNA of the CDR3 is TGTGCCAGCAGCCCGATCAAGGGCTCTTACGAGCAGTACTTC.

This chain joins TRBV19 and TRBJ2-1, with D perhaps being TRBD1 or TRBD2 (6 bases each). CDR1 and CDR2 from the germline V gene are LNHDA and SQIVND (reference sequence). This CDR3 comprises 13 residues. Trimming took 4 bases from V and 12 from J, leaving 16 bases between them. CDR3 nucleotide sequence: TGTGCCAGTAGTAAGGGGGGCGGCAGAATGCAGTTCTTC. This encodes CASSKGGGRMQFF.

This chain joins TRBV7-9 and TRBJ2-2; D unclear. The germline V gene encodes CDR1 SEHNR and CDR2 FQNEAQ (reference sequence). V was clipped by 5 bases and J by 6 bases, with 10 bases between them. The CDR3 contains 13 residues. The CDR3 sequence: CASSRWSSGELFF. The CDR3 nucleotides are TGTGCCAGCAGCCGTTGGAGCTCCGGGGAGCTGTTTTTT. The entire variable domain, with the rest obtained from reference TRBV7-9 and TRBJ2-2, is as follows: DTGVSQNPRHKITKRGQNVTFRCDPISEHNRLYWYRQTLGQGPEFLTYFQNEAQLEKSRLLSDRFSAERPKGSFSTLEIQRTEQGDSAMYLCASSRWSSGELFFGEGSRLTVL.